Listed below are T cell receptor beta chains from one sample, sequenced in a study of blood T cell repertoires in COVID-19. Generated by immunoSEQ multiplex PCR, the TCRdb table keeps only in-frame clones and is missing some. The sample lists around 170,000 clones, roughly 80% occurring once. Sequenced sample: peripheral blood. All receptors come from a woman aged 40 to 50 with acute or convalescent COVID-19. CDR3s include the opening cysteine and the closing phenylalanine or tryptophan. Each record gives: V gene, J gene, CDR3 protein.

V: TRBV29-1
J: TRBJ2-5
CDR3: CSVLADRETQYF

V: TRBV7-2
J: TRBJ2-7
CDR3: CASSLRGPPSYEQYF

V: TRBV6-6
J: TRBJ2-2
CDR3: CASGQRNTGELFF

V: TRBV3-1/TRBV3-2
J: TRBJ2-7
CDR3: CASSQFTGIYEQYF

V: TRBV29-1
J: TRBJ2-3
CDR3: CSASFGTGDTQYF

V: TRBV6-5
J: TRBJ1-6
CDR3: CASREVGVGSPLHF

V: TRBV7-6
J: TRBJ2-5
CDR3: CASSLVLREQGETQYF

V: TRBV7-2
J: TRBJ1-4
CDR3: CASSLQGNEKLFF

V: TRBV19
J: TRBJ1-5
CDR3: CASSREGDSNQPQHF

V: TRBV7-9
J: TRBJ2-7
CDR3: CASSTEYEQYF

V: TRBV5-1
J: TRBJ1-2
CDR3: CASSQYRWDRRNYGYTF

V: TRBV21-1
J: TRBJ1-6
CDR3: CASSKARSPLHF

V: TRBV7-9
J: TRBJ1-3
CDR3: CASSPSGSSGNTIYF

V: TRBV7-2
J: TRBJ2-7
CDR3: CASSFRQRISYEQYF

V: TRBV6-6
J: TRBJ1-6
CDR3: CASADRVVSPLHF

V: TRBV6-6
J: TRBJ2-1
CDR3: CASSSGQGLFEQFF

V: TRBV14
J: TRBJ2-2
CDR3: CASSQGAGGRNTGELFF

V: TRBV6-5
J: TRBJ1-1
CDR3: CASIGVGDRGTEAFF

V: TRBV18
J: TRBJ1-2
CDR3: CASSLRGQPYGYTF

V: TRBV18
J: TRBJ1-5
CDR3: CASSLNRAGGNQPQHF

V: TRBV3-1/TRBV3-2
J: TRBJ1-2
CDR3: CASSPRGVPRDGYTF

V: TRBV9
J: TRBJ2-1
CDR3: CASSVSSGGYNEQFF

V: TRBV27
J: TRBJ2-3
CDR3: CASSLPPSDTQYF

V: TRBV11-2
J: TRBJ2-7
CDR3: CASSLGYPWLAGPSYEQYF

V: TRBV7-9
J: TRBJ2-1
CDR3: CASSSSGEVEQFF

V: TRBV28
J: TRBJ1-5
CDR3: CASNPGGSNQPQHF

V: TRBV19
J: TRBJ1-5
CDR3: CASSQRDSLSNQPQHF

V: TRBV2
J: TRBJ1-2
CDR3: CASSDRVFSGGYTF

V: TRBV13
J: TRBJ2-1
CDR3: CASSADISSYNEQFF

V: TRBV10-3
J: TRBJ2-2
CDR3: CATIAGATNTGELFF

V: TRBV6-5
J: TRBJ1-5
CDR3: CASTSPAGPQHF

V: TRBV5-1
J: TRBJ2-3
CDR3: CASSLERGTDTQYF

V: TRBV5-1
J: TRBJ1-1
CDR3: CASSLFSAGTEAFF

V: TRBV7-2
J: TRBJ1-1
CDR3: CASSSAGGSTEAFF

V: TRBV19
J: TRBJ2-1
CDR3: CASSPSGRAYNEQFF